Listed below are T cell receptor beta chains from one sample, sequenced in a study of blood T cell repertoires in COVID-19. Profiled with immunoSEQ multiplex PCR; TCRdb holds only in-frame clones, not every one. The profile shows 150,000 to 200,000 clones, around nine tenths of them singletons. The material sequenced was PBMCs or T cells enriched from blood (not recorded which). The receptors were gathered from a woman between 45 and 60 years old who had recovered from COVID-19. CDR3s include the opening cysteine and the closing phenylalanine or tryptophan. A D gene is named only where the DNA matches it firmly. Part of the rows lack a size; the others show once, few, many or a class for expanded clones.

len,j_gene,abundance,d_gene,v_gene,CDR3aa,CDR3nt
15,TRBJ2-7,few,TRBD1,TRBV2,CASRALTGGFYEQYF,TGTGCCAGCAGGGCGTTAACAGGGGGCTTCTACGAGCAGTACTTC
13,TRBJ1-1,-,TRBD1,TRBV12-3/TRBV12-4,CASSSQGGTEAFF,TGTGCCAGCAGTTCACAGGGGGGGACTGAAGCTTTCTTT
14,TRBJ2-1,-,-,TRBV15,CATSRQGSYNEQFF,TGTGCCACCAGCAGACAGGGCTCCTACAATGAGCAGTTCTTC
15,TRBJ2-3,once,-,TRBV24-1,CATSDFRASGDTQYF,TGTGCCACCAGTGATTTTCGTGCCTCGGGAGATACGCAGTATTTT
14,TRBJ1-6,-,-,TRBV7-2,CASTIGDPDSPLHF,TGTGCCAGCACCATTGGAGACCCCGATTCACCCCTCCACTTT
15,TRBJ1-2,-,TRBD1,TRBV5-1,CASTATGTGNYGYTF,TGCGCCAGCACCGCGACCGGGACAGGGAACTATGGCTACACCTTC
16,TRBJ1-1,-,TRBD1,TRBV4-2,CASSQGRDRQNTEAFF,TGTGCCAGCAGCCAAGGCCGGGACAGGCAGAACACTGAAGCTTTCTTT
15,TRBJ2-1,few,TRBD2,TRBV12-5,CASGWTSGLYNEQFF,TGTGCTAGTGGTTGGACTAGCGGCCTCTACAATGAGCAGTTCTTC
14,TRBJ1-5,-,TRBD1,TRBV6-5,CASGGTGSNQPQHF,TGTGCCAGCGGGGGGACAGGGAGCAATCAGCCCCAGCATTTT
15,TRBJ1-5,-,TRBD1,TRBV12-5,CASGSSGTGSQPQHF,TGTGCTAGTGGTTCCTCTGGGACAGGGAGTCAGCCCCAGCATTTT
18,TRBJ2-2,-,TRBD2,TRBV27,CASSLTPLSGGPTGELFF,TGTGCCAGCAGTTTAACCCCCCTTAGCGGGGGGCCCACCGGGGAGCTGTTTTTT
14,TRBJ1-2,-,TRBD1,TRBV5-1,CASSLQGGSYGYTF,TGCGCCAGCAGCTTACAAGGGGGCTCCTATGGCTACACCTTC
14,TRBJ2-5,-,-,TRBV5-8,CASSLGQDGETQYF,TGTGCCAGCAGCTTGGGACAGGACGGGGAGACCCAGTACTTC
14,TRBJ2-3,once,-,TRBV30,CAWIPQGRTDTQYF,TGTGCCTGGATCCCACAGGGGAGGACAGATACGCAGTATTTT
14,TRBJ1-1,-,TRBD1,TRBV19,CASRDREGRTEAFF,TGTGCCAGCCGGGACAGGGAGGGTAGGACTGAAGCTTTCTTT
13,TRBJ1-2,-,-,TRBV6-5,CASRSHQGNGYTF,TGTGCCAGCAGGAGTCATCAGGGTAATGGCTACACCTTC
17,TRBJ2-4,-,-,TRBV6-2/TRBV6-3,CASTPREGELAKNIQYF,TGTGCCAGCACCCCACGGGAAGGTGAACTAGCCAAAAACATTCAGTACTTC
15,TRBJ2-5,-,-,TRBV5-1,CASSRVGLDDKTQYF,TGCGCCAGCAGCAGAGTCGGATTGGATGACAAGACCCAGTACTTC
11,TRBJ2-3,-,-,TRBV30,CAWSKTSVPYF,TGTGCCTGGAGTAAGACTAGTGTACCGTATTTT
15,TRBJ2-3,-,TRBD2,TRBV25-1,CASSEAGGLTDTQYF,TGTGCCAGCAGCGAAGCGGGGGGGCTGACAGATACGCAGTATTTT
21,TRBJ1-2,-,-,TRBV30,CAWSVLRGDFRRTRHNYGYTF,TGTGCCTGGAGTGTACTCAGGGGTGATTTCCGTCGTACCCGGCATAACTATGGCTACACCTTC
15,TRBJ1-1,-,-,TRBV6-6,CASSYRQGLNTEAFF,TGTGCCAGCAGTTACCGGCAGGGCCTGAACACTGAAGCTTTCTTT
13,TRBJ2-7,-,-,TRBV7-9,CASSLGQFYEQYF,TGTGCCAGCAGCTTAGGTCAGTTCTACGAGCAGTACTTC
15,TRBJ2-2,-,-,TRBV7-6,CASSLGGANTGELFF,TGTGCCAGCAGCTTAGGGGGGGCGAACACCGGGGAGCTGTTTTTT
12,TRBJ1-1,once,TRBD1,TRBV10-3,CAISRDSEKAFF,TGTGCCATCAGCCGGGACAGCGAAAAAGCTTTCTTT
11,TRBJ1-1,-,-,TRBV20-1,CSAPGATEAFF,TGCAGTGCTCCAGGGGCCACTGAAGCTTTCTTT
16,TRBJ1-4,few,-,TRBV6-2/TRBV6-3,CASSYPRQTPNEKLFF,TGTGCCAGCAGTTACCCTCGACAGACGCCTAATGAAAAACTGTTTTTT
15,TRBJ1-1,-,-,TRBV6-5,CASSYSWDMNTEAFF,TGTGCCAGCAGTTACTCATGGGACATGAACACTGAAGCTTTCTTT
16,TRBJ2-1,-,-,TRBV5-5,CASSLGSIVSYNEQFF,TGTGCCAGCAGCTTGGGTAGTATCGTGTCCTACAATGAGCAGTTCTTC
16,TRBJ1-5,-,-,TRBV19,CASSIRQAVTNQPQHF,TGTGCCAGTAGTATCCGACAGGCCGTCACCAATCAGCCCCAGCATTTT
16,TRBJ1-5,-,TRBD1,TRBV7-2,CASSPQGTGRNQPQHF,TGTGCCAGCAGCCCCCAAGGGACAGGGAGAAATCAGCCCCAGCATTTT
17,TRBJ2-3,-,TRBD2,TRBV5-4,CASSLALAGFSTDTQYF,TGTGCCAGCAGCTTGGCCCTAGCGGGGTTTTCCACAGATACGCAGTATTTT
17,TRBJ1-1,-,TRBD1,TRBV7-8,CASSWLGTGGVGTEAFF,TGTGCCAGCAGCTGGCTCGGGACAGGGGGCGTAGGGACTGAAGCTTTCTTT
15,TRBJ2-1,-,TRBD1,TRBV19,CASRPGQGVYSEQFF,TGTGCCAGCCGACCGGGACAGGGGGTCTATAGTGAGCAGTTCTTC
13,TRBJ2-5,-,-,TRBV7-2,CASSFRPAETQYF,TGTGCCAGCAGCTTTAGGCCAGCGGAGACCCAGTACTTC
12,TRBJ1-1,few,-,TRBV19,CASSMGRTEAFF,TGTGCCAGTAGTATGGGGCGAACTGAAGCTTTCTTT
14,TRBJ2-1,-,TRBD1,TRBV15,CATQPGQGVYEQFF,TGTGCCACCCAGCCGGGACAGGGGGTGTATGAGCAGTTCTTC
12,TRBJ1-2,-,-,TRBV14,CASSQDWLLYTF,TGTGCCAGCAGCCAAGATTGGCTTCTGTACACCTTC
18,TRBJ2-1,-,TRBD2,TRBV13,CASSPTPSLAGGGAEQFF,TGTGCCAGCAGCCCAACTCCCTCACTAGCGGGGGGTGGCGCTGAGCAGTTCTTC
17,TRBJ1-4,-,TRBD1,TRBV5-6,CASSFGLQGARNEKLFF,TGTGCCAGCAGCTTTGGGTTACAGGGGGCTCGGAATGAAAAACTGTTTTTT
16,TRBJ2-3,-,TRBD2,TRBV5-1,CASSFGGGASTDTQYF,TGCGCCAGCAGCTTTGGCGGGGGGGCGAGCACAGATACGCAGTATTTT
13,TRBJ1-1,-,TRBD1,TRBV6-2/TRBV6-3,CASSWTGKREAFF,TGTGCCAGCAGTTGGACAGGGAAGAGAGAAGCTTTCTTT
13,TRBJ2-7,-,-,TRBV4-2,CASSQVSAYEQYF,TGTGCCAGCAGCCAGGTCTCGGCCTACGAGCAGTACTTC
14,TRBJ1-2,-,TRBD1,TRBV7-3,CASSLSDRGEGYTF,TGTGCCAGCAGCTTAAGCGACAGGGGAGAGGGCTACACCTTC
16,TRBJ2-3,-,TRBD2,TRBV27,CASSLTSGGPTDTQYF,TGTGCCAGCAGTTTAACTAGCGGGGGGCCCACAGATACGCAGTATTTT
14,TRBJ2-7,-,-,TRBV27,CASSLGAALPEQYF,TGTGCCAGCAGTTTAGGAGCGGCGCTCCCCGAGCAGTACTTC
16,TRBJ1-3,-,-,TRBV2,CASSPPLGRSGNTIYF,TGTGCCAGCTCGCCCCCGCTGGGCAGGTCTGGAAACACCATATATTTT
14,TRBJ1-5,-,-,TRBV7-9,CASSPSGWDQPQHF,TGTGCCAGCAGCCCGAGCGGTTGGGATCAGCCCCAGCATTTT
14,TRBJ1-3,-,TRBD1,TRBV23-1,CASTWDRARNTIYF,TGCGCCAGCACCTGGGACAGGGCACGAAACACCATATATTTT
11,TRBJ2-7,-,TRBD1,TRBV5-1,CASTGAYEQYF,TGCGCCAGTACAGGGGCCTACGAGCAGTACTTC
16,TRBJ1-5,-,TRBD1,TRBV18,CASSPGDRAYNQPQHF,TGTGCCAGCTCACCTGGGGACAGAGCCTACAATCAGCCCCAGCATTTT